These T cell receptor beta chains were read from a single sample in a study of T cell repertoires in ileal Crohn's disease. TCRdb keeps only in-frame clones here, not all; method: immunoSEQ multiplex PCR. The data contain under 20,000 clones, less than 90% of them seen just once; the ten biggest clones take up 9% to 12%. Sequencing used ileal tissue. These receptor sequences come from an adult with Crohn's disease. The CDR3 runs from the conserved cysteine through the conserved F or W. The D gene is left open where the match is weak. Not every row has a clone size; where given, it reads once, few, many or a size class.

>TRBD1|TRBV19|TRBJ2-3|few
CASSTTGQGTNTQYF
TGTGCCAGTAGTACGACGGGACAGGGTACAAATACGCAGTATTTT
>NA|TRBV6-5|TRBJ1-2|once
CASTSWTESGYTF
TGTGCCAGCACCTCCTGGACAGAATCCGGCTACACCTTC
>TRBD1|TRBV18|TRBJ1-6|NA
CASSPPTGENSPLHF
TGTGCCAGCTCACCACCGACAGGGGAGAATTCACCCCTCCACTTT
>TRBD2|TRBV2|TRBJ2-7|NA
CASSVVGLADYEQYF
TGTGCCAGCAGTGTGGTGGGACTAGCGGACTACGAGCAGTACTTC
>NA|TRBV7-2|TRBJ2-5|NA
CASSLVARGQETQYF
TGTGCCAGCAGCTTAGTCGCTAGGGGGCAAGAGACCCAGTACTTC
>NA|TRBV29-1|TRBJ2-1|NA
CSVVFNNEQFF
TGCAGCGTTGTTTTTAACAATGAGCAGTTCTTC
>NA|TRBV20-1|TRBJ2-5|NA
CSAVTQETQYF
TGCAGTGCTGTGACTCAAGAGACCCAGTACTTC
>NA|TRBV4-1|TRBJ1-6|NA
CASSQARGDSPLHF
TGCGCCAGCAGCCAAGCCAGGGGTGATTCACCCCTCCACTTT
>NA|TRBV5-1|TRBJ1-3|few
CASSLEVGGSGNTIYF
TGCGCCAGCAGCTTGGAGGTCGGGGGCTCTGGAAACACCATATATTTT
>NA|TRBV18|TRBJ2-7|NA
CASSQGIQVTGEQYF
TGTGCCAGCTCACAGGGCATCCAGGTAACGGGAGAGCAGTACTTC
>TRBD1|TRBV7-8|TRBJ2-7|NA
CASSLGQGAYEQYF
TGTGCCAGCAGCTTAGGACAGGGGGCCTACGAGCAGTACTTC
>NA|TRBV19|TRBJ1-2|NA
CASSASGVNGYTF
TGTGCCAGTAGCGCTTCGGGGGTGAATGGCTACACCTTC
>TRBD1|TRBV23-1|TRBJ1-2|NA
CASSQSITGQEDYGYTF
TGCGCCAGCAGTCAATCTATTACGGGACAGGAGGACTATGGCTACACCTTC
>NA|TRBV2|TRBJ2-7|NA
CASARGTYEQYF
TGTGCCAGCGCCCGAGGCACCTACGAGCAGTACTTC
>NA|TRBV6-5|TRBJ1-1|once
CASGERDEAFF
TGTGCCAGCGGCGAGCGGGATGAAGCTTTCTTT
>TRBD1|TRBV19|TRBJ1-1|NA
CASSIQGDSNTEAFF
TGTGCCAGTAGTATACAGGGGGATTCGAACACTGAAGCTTTCTTT
>NA|TRBV18|TRBJ2-6|NA
CASSPVVEDTSSGANVLTF
TGTGCCAGCTCACCAGTAGTAGAGGATACAAGCTCTGGGGCCAACGTCCTGACTTTC
>TRBD1|TRBV5-4|TRBJ1-2|NA
CASTVTGGTYGYTF
TGTGCCAGCACCGTGACAGGGGGGACCTATGGCTACACCTTC
>TRBD1|TRBV4-2|TRBJ1-4|once
CASSQGPWDRGEKLFF
TGTGCCAGCAGCCAAGGTCCGTGGGACAGGGGCGAAAAACTGTTTTTT
>TRBD1|TRBV6-5|TRBJ1-2|NA
CASSPGDRVSGYTF
TGTGCCAGCAGTCCGGGGGACAGGGTTAGTGGCTACACCTTC
>TRBD1|TRBV4-3|TRBJ2-2|NA
CASSHETGGSTGELFF
TGCGCCAGCAGCCACGAGACAGGGGGATCCACCGGGGAGCTGTTTTTT
>TRBD1|TRBV10-2|TRBJ2-5|NA
CASRRTGGQETQYF
TGCGCCAGCCGTAGGACAGGGGGCCAAGAGACCCAGTACTTC
>NA|TRBV15|TRBJ1-4|NA
CATSRVGEEGEKLFF
TGTGCCACCAGCAGAGTTGGGGAGGAGGGCGAAAAACTGTTTTTT
>TRBD2|TRBV9|TRBJ2-7|NA
CASSASGVVYEQYF
TGTGCCAGCAGCGCCAGCGGGGTCGTCTACGAGCAGTACTTC
>NA|TRBV19|TRBJ1-3|once
CASSILSRTARSGNTIYF
TGTGCCAGTAGTATATTATCTAGGACAGCCCGCTCTGGAAACACCATATATTTT
>NA|TRBV9|TRBJ1-1|once
CASSVTLNTEAFF
TGTGCCAGCAGCGTCACACTGAACACTGAAGCTTTCTTT
>TRBD1|TRBV11-2|TRBJ1-1|NA
CASSRQGSRLGTEAFF
TGTGCCAGCAGTAGACAGGGGTCGCGGCTGGGGACTGAAGCTTTCTTT
>TRBD2|TRBV10-3|TRBJ2-5|NA
CAISLAGGIQETQYF
TGTGCCATCAGCCTAGCGGGGGGGATACAAGAGACCCAGTACTTC
>TRBD1|TRBV27|TRBJ2-3|NA
CASNRGRADTQYF
TGTGCCAGTAACAGGGGTCGGGCAGATACGCAGTATTTT
>TRBD1|TRBV4-2|TRBJ1-2|NA
CASSLTLLQGLTGYTF
TGTGCCAGCAGCCTCACCCTACTACAGGGGCTGACTGGCTACACCTTC
>NA|TRBV27|TRBJ2-3|NA
CASTSGLHTQYF
TGTGCCAGCACCTCGGGACTTCATACGCAGTATTTT
>NA|TRBV18|TRBJ2-7|NA
CASSLQTGTYEQYF
TGTGCCAGCTCACTCCAGACAGGTACCTACGAGCAGTACTTC
>NA|TRBV5-1|TRBJ1-2|NA
CASSIAGYGYTF
TGCGCCAGCAGCATAGCAGGGTATGGCTACACCTTC
>TRBD1|TRBV5-5|TRBJ2-2|NA
CASSWTGGHVGELFF
TGTGCCAGCAGCTGGACAGGGGGGCACGTCGGGGAGCTGTTTTTT
>NA|TRBV9|TRBJ2-7|NA
CASSRVGGYEQYF
TGTGCCAGCAGCCGGGTCGGGGGTTACGAGCAGTACTTC
>TRBD2|TRBV6-5|TRBJ2-3|NA
CASSHLAVSTDTQYF
TGTGCCAGCAGCCACCTAGCGGTCAGCACAGATACGCAGTATTTT
>NA|TRBV10-3|TRBJ2-2|once
CAMQGSAEELFF
TGTGCCATGCAGGGATCGGCCGAGGAGCTGTTTTTT
>NA|TRBV29-1|TRBJ1-2|NA
CSVEAGGYTF
TGCAGCGTTGAAGCGGGAGGCTACACCTTC
>NA|TRBV5-4|TRBJ1-1|NA
CASSFEVNTEAFF
TGTGCCAGCAGCTTCGAGGTGAACACTGAAGCTTTCTTT
>TRBD1|TRBV10-2|TRBJ1-1|NA
CASRTGQGNTEAFF
TGCGCCAGCAGGACCGGACAGGGGAACACTGAAGCTTTCTTT
>NA|TRBV4-3|TRBJ1-2|NA
CASSQDTGPYYGYTF
TGCGCCAGCAGTCAGGATACCGGCCCTTACTATGGCTACACCTTC
>NA|TRBV29-1|TRBJ2-3|NA
CSADLADTQYF
TGCAGCGCAGACCTAGCAGATACGCAGTATTTT
>TRBD1|TRBV2|TRBJ1-6|NA
CASRDRVGTYNSPLHF
TGTGCCAGCAGGGACAGGGTGGGTACCTATAATTCACCCCTCCACTTT
>NA|TRBV19|TRBJ1-3|NA
CASSIAYRAGNTIYF
TGTGCCAGTAGTATAGCCTACAGGGCCGGAAACACCATATATTTT
>NA|TRBV18|TRBJ2-5|NA
CASSPEETQYF
TGTGCCAGCTCACCGGAGGAGACCCAGTACTTC
>TRBD1|TRBV27|TRBJ1-4|NA
CASSFRDSNEKLFF
TGTGCCAGCAGTTTCCGGGACAGTAATGAAAAACTGTTTTTT
>TRBD1|TRBV19|TRBJ1-1|NA
CASSIGQGKRNTEAFF
TGTGCCAGTAGTATAGGACAGGGGAAAAGGAACACTGAAGCTTTCTTT
>TRBD1|TRBV9|TRBJ2-7|NA
CASSERDRGVNEQYF
TGTGCCAGCAGCGAACGGGACAGGGGAGTGAACGAGCAGTACTTC
>NA|TRBV6-1|TRBJ1-5|NA
CASSEVPGDNQPQHF
TGTGCCAGCAGTGAAGTCCCAGGTGACAATCAGCCCCAGCATTTT
>TRBD1|TRBV9|TRBJ1-1|few
CASSPRDRVSTEAFF
TGTGCCAGCAGCCCCCGAGACAGGGTTAGCACTGAAGCTTTCTTT
>TRBD2|TRBV19|TRBJ2-5|NA
CASRGTSGGYQETQYF
TGTGCCAGTAGAGGGACTAGCGGGGGGTACCAAGAGACCCAGTACTTC
>NA|TRBV6-1|TRBJ2-7|NA
CASSDTGRAGYEQYF
TGTGCCAGCAGTGATACGGGCAGGGCCGGTTACGAGCAGTACTTC